The T cell receptor beta chain under discussion was sequenced for a study of T cell changes during pregnancy in multiple sclerosis (dated by TCRdb to between 2018 and 2021). The study in broad terms: The study examined how the T cell repertoire changed over the course of pregnancy in women with multiple sclerosis.

The CDR3 sequence holds 15 residues, the cysteine and phenylalanine included. Kept here is only the CDR3 DNA, which spans 45 bases and is read in frame from base 1. V is clipped by 2 bases and J by 3 bases, and the sequence between their germline boundaries is 11 bases long. Sequences MNHNY (CDR1) and SVGAGI (CDR2) are obtained from the germline V gene (reference sequence). Remarks on this clone: Its antigen is not yet known. No quality values exist for individual bases; no much larger clone is one base distant.

Library construction relied on the immunoSEQ multiplex PCR assay. This is the immuneACCESS table as TCRdb keeps it, with only in-frame sequences that have V and J called. A part of the clones is gone; compared with another copy, unresolved V genes explain less than half, and the rest is unexplained. Counted in this sample were 55,000 or so clones; roughly 90% of them appeared once. The top ten clones comprise about 0.6% of the sample. The sequence joins TRBV6-6 to TRBJ1-5, with TRBD1 perhaps the D gene, on 5 matching bases. The clonotype comes from a female donor with multiple sclerosis, enrolled in a pregnancy study. Here the sequenced sample was CD4+ T cells from peripheral blood mononuclear cells, taken after pregnancy. The nucleotide sequence is TGTGCCAGCAGTTACCTTCAGGGCGACAATCAGCCCCAGCATTTT. Its translation is CASSYLQGDNQPQHF.